This T cell receptor (beta chain) originates from a study of shared clonotypes between healthy human individuals. Study-level results: Generation probabilities were higher for clonotypes shared across all four sorted-subset donors than for unshared ones. Sequencing depth was predicted to influence how clonotypes are shared among donors.

V was pared by 3 bases and J by 3 bases, with 0 bases of the junction left unmatched. This CDR3 has 13 amino acids. The germline V gene has CDR1 KGHSH and CDR2 LQKENI. Assay used: immunoSEQ multiplex PCR; TCRdb lists only in-frame clones, some missing. The sample yields approximately 940,000 clones, 76% seen once. Details on this clone: What it binds is not known. Additional DNA sequences in this sample encode the identical CDR3.

The split of CD4+ cells yielded CD45RA+ naive and CD45RA-negative memory subsets. The sequencing sample was made of memory CD4+ T cells sorted from blood. Regarding subset: CD45RA-negative fraction. The clonotype originates from a man younger than 35 in good health. V usage is TRBV18 and J usage is TRBJ1-1, with 8 bases fitting TRBD1. The CDR3, as DNA: TGTGCCAGCTCACCGACAGGGGACACTGAAGCTTTCTTT. Amino acids: CASSPTGDTEAFF.